The 20 T cell receptor beta chains given below trace back to one sample, sequenced in a study of T-cell reconstitution after alpha-beta-depleted transplantation in children. The library targeted TCRbeta and was prepared with unique molecular identifiers. TCRdb recomputed calls from the PCR reads with MiXCR, one row per CDR3 protein. Among approximately 630,000 distinct CDR3 sequences listed, roughly 13% were seen once. The sample here was PBMCs, taken before TCRalphabeta/CD19-depleted stem cell transplant. The receptor set was obtained from a girl aged 2-9 years with congenital amegakaryocytic thrombocytopenia, due to receive a stem cell transplant.

The J gene is TRBJ1-4, the V gene TRBV12-3 or TRBV12-4; D is uncertain. This CDR3 region has 14 residues. With 5 bases removed from V and 7 bases from J, the gap between germline ends came to 14 bases. The CDR3 here is CASSPRRQVEKLFF. In DNA form, the CDR3 reads TGTGCCAGCAGTCCCCGACGGCAGGTTGAAAAACTGTTTTTT.

This clonotype appeared many times. The genes are TRBV4-1 and TRBJ1-1; TRBD1 aligns across 8 bases. This CDR3 is built from 14 residues. Trimming removed 3 bases from V and 1 base from J; junction bases left unmatched: 1. The germline CDR1 and CDR2 sequences are MGHRA and YSYEKL. CDR3 coding DNA: TGCGCCAGCAGCCATACAGGGGGGAACACTGAAGCTTTCTTT. As protein: CASSHTGGNTEAFF.

The chain has TRBV28 and TRBJ2-5; unclear D gene. The V gene's germline CDR1 is MDHEN and CDR2 SYDVKM. The CDR3 spans 15 residues. The germline V and J ends were trimmed by 6 bases and 1 base, with 15 bases remaining between them. CDR3 residues: CASRLPLGSQETQYF. In DNA form, the CDR3 reads TGTGCCAGCAGGCTACCTCTAGGATCCCAAGAGACCCAGTACTTC.

About this clonotype itself: A much larger clone lies a single base off, so this may be a read error. The gene calls are TRBV9 and TRBJ2-7; a weak D match, TRBD2 (5 bases). In germline, CDR1 is SGDLS, CDR2 YYNGEE. This CDR3 comprises 15 residues. The CDR3 DNA reads as TGTGCCATCAGCGTAATACCGACCGGGATGATAGAGCAGTACTTC. Amino acid sequence: CAISVIPTGMIEQYF. The complete variable domain, with remaining parts taken from reference TRBV9 and TRBJ2-7, reads DSGVTQTPKHLITATGQRVTLRCSPRSGDLSVYWYQQSLDQGLQFLIQYYNGEERAKGNILERFSAQQFPDLHSELNLSSLELGDSALYFCAISVIPTGMIEQYFGPGTRLTVT.

This clonotype was seen many times. A read error may produce the germline difference seen at one junction end. This chain joins TRBV3-1 and TRBJ2-7; the D is unclear. From germline, CDR1 is LGHDT and CDR2 YNNKEL (reference sequence). The CDR3 contains 13 residues. Here the CDR3 reads CASSQAGSYEQYF. The DNA of the CDR3 is TGCGCCAGCAGCCAAGCTGGCAGCTACGAGCAGTACTTC.

As regards this clonotype: This could be a read error, since a much larger clone is one nucleotide away. In nucleotides, the CDR3 is TGCAGTACACGACGGGCCCTCTATGGCGACACCTTC. Encoded protein: CSTRRALYGDTF. V is TRBV20-1 and J is TRBJ1-2; the D is unclear. This CDR3 spans 12 amino acids. Per germline, CDR1 DFQATT and CDR2 SNEGSKA (reference sequence).

This chain connects TRBV20-1 to TRBJ2-1; D call uncertain. V lost 2 bases, J lost 4 bases, and 9 bases lay in between. Germline V gives CDR1 DFQATT, CDR2 SNEGSKA (reference sequence). The CDR3 loop spans 13 amino acids. The CDR3 bases are TGCAGTGCTAGATCGGACCCATACAATGAGCAGTTCTTC. As protein: CSARSDPYNEQFF.

The rearrangement links TRBV5-1 to TRBJ2-3; 7 bases align to TRBD2. CDR1 and CDR2 (germline): SGHRS, YFSETQ. V trimming: 7 bases; J trimming: 0 bases; junction bases outside the gene matches: 14. The CDR3 is 17 residues long. The CDR3 loop is CASRVELAETSTDTQYF. The CDR3 DNA is TGCGCCAGCCGAGTTGAGCTAGCGGAAACTAGCACAGATACGCAGTATTTT.

V gene TRBV7-2 combines with J gene TRBJ2-1; 9 nucleotides match TRBD2. V lost 3 bases to trimming and J lost 6 bases; unmatched junction nucleotides: 9. The CDR3 is made up of 16 amino acids. Germline V gene data show CDR1 as SGHTA and CDR2 as FQGNSA. The CDR3 sequence is CASSFLAGAIVNEQFF. The CDR3 region has the DNA TGTGCCAGCAGCTTCTTAGCGGGAGCGATTGTCAATGAGCAGTTCTTC.

The rearrangement joins TRBV4-2 to TRBJ2-1; 7 bases align to TRBD2. Trimming cost V 4 bases and J 4 bases; bases outside gene matches: 10. Germline CDR1 LGHNA, CDR2 YNFKEQ. The CDR3 covers 16 residues. CDR3 residues: CASSRPTSERYNEQFF. The CDR3 nucleotides are TGTGCCAGCAGCCGACCCACTAGCGAGAGGTACAATGAGCAGTTCTTC.

This clonotype has only a few counts. The chain combines TRBV7-9 with TRBJ2-1, with D maybe TRBD2 (6 bases). In germline, CDR1 is SEHNR, CDR2 FQNEAQ (reference sequence). V shed 3 bases and J shed 0 bases, with 12 bases lying between them. CDR3 length: 16 amino acids. The CDR3 bases are TGTGCCAGCAGCTTCATAGCGGCCTCCTCCTACAATGAGCAGTTCTTC. This sequence encodes CASSFIAASSYNEQFF. Full variable domain (outside the CDR3, taken from reference TRBV7-9 and TRBJ2-1): DTGVSQNPRHKITKRGQNVTFRCDPISEHNRLYWYRQTLGQGPEFLTYFQNEAQLEKSRLLSDRFSAERPKGSFSTLEIQRTEQGDSAMYLCASSFIAASSYNEQFFGPGTRLTVL.

This clonotype was counted at least ten times. The chain recombines TRBV12-3 or TRBV12-4 with TRBJ1-1; D may be TRBD1 (6 bases). Trimming cost V 6 bases and J 0 bases, with 14 bases left between them. The length of the CDR3 is 15 residues. The CDR3 DNA is TGTGCCAGCAGCCGGGGGCGGGGGATGAACACTGAAGCTTTCTTT. Protein: CASSRGRGMNTEAFF.

This clonotype was seen repeatedly, ten times or more. The rearrangement links TRBV5-1 to TRBJ2-2; 9 positions agree with TRBD2. Germline CDR1 and CDR2: SGHRS and YFSETQ. Trimming cost V 2 bases and J 0 bases; bases outside gene matches: 5. The CDR3 is 17 residues long. The CDR3 bases are TGCGCCAGCAGCTTCCTTGCGGGAGGGCCGAACACCGGGGAGCTGTTTTTT. Amino acids: CASSFLAGGPNTGELFF.

The chain employs TRBV12-3 or TRBV12-4 and TRBJ1-2; D may be TRBD1 (5 bases). The CDR3 spans 15 residues. V lost 1 base to trimming and J lost 3 bases, with 12 bases between them. The CDR3 loop is CASSLVGGGDYGYTF. In nucleotides, the CDR3 is TGTGCCAGCAGTTTAGTCGGGGGGGGGGACTATGGCTACACCTTC.

Many counts were recorded for this clonotype. The rearrangement uses TRBV7-6 and TRBJ2-7, with 7 bases aligning to TRBD1. The CDR3 has 14 residues. Trimming removed 4 bases from V and 2 bases from J; junction bases left unmatched: 5. Per germline, CDR1 SGHVS and CDR2 FNYEAQ. As DNA, the CDR3 is TGTGCCAGCAGCTCCCGGGACAGAGCCTACGAGCAGTACTTC. Its protein is CASSSRDRAYEQYF.

This clonotype was counted a few times. The chain joins TRBV20-1 to TRBJ2-3, with 8 bases aligning to TRBD2. The CDR3 spans 15 residues. Looked up from germline, CDR1 is DFQATT and CDR2 is SNEGSKA (reference sequence). V shed 0 bases and J 6 bases; nucleotides not matched to a gene: 8. CDR3 DNA sequence: TGCAGTGCTAGAGATCAGGCCGGGAGGGCCGATACGCAGTATTTT. Protein sequence: CSARDQAGRADTQYF.

This clonotype was observed many times. The V call is TRBV20-1, the J call TRBJ2-1; possibly TRBD1 for D (6 bases). V lost 7 bases, J lost 0 bases, and 19 bases lay in between. The CDR3 sequence is 16 residues long. The V gene's germline CDR1 is DFQATT and CDR2 SNEGSKA (reference sequence). The chain's CDR3 is CSGKTGQGISYNEQFF. The CDR3 nucleotides are TGCAGTGGAAAAACAGGGCAAGGGATCTCCTACAATGAGCAGTTCTTC.

This clonotype was detected ten times or more. CDR3 residues: CSASGTGSSLHF. The CDR3 DNA reads as TGCAGTGCTAGCGGCACCGGTTCGTCCCTCCACTTT. The rearrangement joins TRBV20-1 to TRBJ1-6; D gene ambiguous. The CDR3 spans 12 residues. Trimming cost V 3 bases and J 14 bases, with 14 bases left between them. Germline V gives CDR1 DFQATT, CDR2 SNEGSKA (reference sequence).

This clonotype was counted between two and nine times. J is TRBJ2-7 and V is TRBV20-1; tentative D call: TRBD1 (5 bases). V dropped 1 base and J dropped 2 bases, with 21 bases sitting between them. The CDR3 is 17 residues long. From germline, CDR1 is DFQATT and CDR2 SNEGSKA (reference sequence). The CDR3 DNA sequence: TGCAGTGCTAGAGCCCCCCACGCAGGGTCGATCGCCTACGAGCAGTACTTC. Amino acid sequence: CSARAPHAGSIAYEQYF.

This clonotype was recorded at least ten times. The V gene is TRBV12-3 or TRBV12-4, the J gene TRBJ2-7; weak D call: TRBD1 (5 bases). Trimming took off 6 bases at V and 4 bases at J, with 16 bases between the two ends. There are 14 residues in the CDR3. The CDR3 nucleotides read TGTGCCAGCAGCCCTCCAGGGTTAAGGTACGAGCAGTACTTC. This codes for CASSPPGLRYEQYF.